This TCR beta chain was retrieved from a study of T cell responses to AZD1222 COVID-19 vaccine. General study findings and limits: At baseline, seropositivity was found in only a handful of AZD1222 recipients. The donors showed a predominance of white British ancestry and of females, with possible underestimation of clonal diversity. Sampling captured repertoires only after the peak T cell response.

The protocol was immunoSEQ multiplex PCR, while the TCRdb copy is restricted to in-frame clones and leaves out a portion. The sample has about 48,000 clones, 89% seen once. This clone has a handful of counts. Its antigen is undetermined. This CDR3 region has 15 residues. Unmatched junction bases numbered 4, after V lost 0 bases and J lost 4 bases. Germline-derived CDR1 and CDR2 are KGHSH and LQKENI. Second doses were pooled across both intervals (about 4 or about 12 weeks). This clonotype was sampled from an adult who received the AZD1222 COVID-19 vaccine. The gene calls are TRBV18 and TRBJ2-7; 9 bases agree with TRBD1. The specimen comprised peripheral blood, sampled 28 days after the second AZD1222 dose. This CDR3 is CASSPPGQGLYEQYF. CDR3 bases: TGTGCCAGCTCACCACCGGGACAGGGATTGTACGAGCAGTACTTC.